This T cell receptor (beta chain) derives from a study of T cells in Graves' hyperthyroidism and ophthalmopathy. This clonotype has at least ten counts. What it binds is not known. The CDR3 totals 16 residues. Germline CDR1 reads MNHEY; CDR2 reads SVGAGI. V shed 0 bases, J shed 8 bases, and the junction held 9 bases outside the gene matches. Lactation, pregnancy, other autoimmune disease or uncontrolled infection led to exclusion of patients. Study-level findings and limits: Most clonotypes expanded in the thyroid (above 0.001) were also present in blood.

Authors of the study amplified TCR beta CDR3 regions from RNA transcripts. Initially, a first-round RT-PCR of the TCR CDR3 employed the HTBI primer set. TCRdb recomputed calls from the multiplex PCR reads with MiXCR, one row per CDR3 protein. Found here are about 380,000 distinct CDR3 sequences, about a fifth of them singletons; the top ten hold 35% to 45%. The chain uses TRBV6-5 and TRBJ2-1; TRBD2 aligns across 8 bases. The sample taken for sequencing was blood. This clonotype was sampled from a young man with Graves' ophthalmopathy. The CDR3 reads CASSYSRGGRGDEQFF. The CDR3, as DNA: TGTGCCAGCAGTTACTCTCGGGGGGGCCGGGGAGATGAGCAGTTCTTC.